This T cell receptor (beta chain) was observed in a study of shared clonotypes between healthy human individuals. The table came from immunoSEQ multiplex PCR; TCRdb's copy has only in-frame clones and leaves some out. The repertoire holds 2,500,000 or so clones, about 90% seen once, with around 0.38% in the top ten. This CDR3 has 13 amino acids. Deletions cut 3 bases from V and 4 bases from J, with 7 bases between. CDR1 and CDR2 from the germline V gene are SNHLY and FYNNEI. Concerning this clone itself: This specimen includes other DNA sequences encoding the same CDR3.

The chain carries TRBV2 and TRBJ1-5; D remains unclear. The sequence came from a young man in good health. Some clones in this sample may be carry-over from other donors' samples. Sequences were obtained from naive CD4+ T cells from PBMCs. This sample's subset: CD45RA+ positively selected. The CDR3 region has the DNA TGTGCCAGCAGTGAGGTCAGAAATCAGCCCCAGCATTTT. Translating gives CASSEVRNQPQHF.